The text below deals with one T cell receptor (beta chain). The sample comes from a study of blood T cell repertoires in COVID-19. At the level of the study: The samples span acute and convalescent COVID-19 from the United States, Italy and Spain. Nucleic acid was either cDNA or gDNA, and it came from T cells, B-cell-depleted T cells, or PBMCs.

CDR1 is SGHRS, CDR2 YFSETQ, per germline. The CDR3 totals 16 residues. With V trimmed by 6 bases and J by 2 bases, 11 bases remained unmatched. In the authors' workflow: Amplification from reference gene primers served as the basis for estimated nucleated cell counts. Libraries were prepared by immunoSEQ multiplex PCR; TCRdb keeps only in-frame clonotypes and omits some of them. The DNA gave D and trimming, while V, J and clone size come from that table. The sample holds around 50,000 clones, roughly 82% seen once. The chain combines TRBV5-1 with TRBJ1-2; 9 bases line up with TRBD1. Specimen: peripheral blood. The receptor was isolated from a human donor in a cohort sampled during active COVID-19. CDR3 in amino acids: CASTPAGTGWNYGYTF. CDR3 nucleotides: TGCGCCAGCACCCCTGCGGGGACAGGGTGGAACTATGGCTACACCTTC.